These 30 T cell receptor beta chains were all obtained from the same sample, sequenced in a study of T cell changes during pregnancy in multiple sclerosis. Clones were sequenced by immunoSEQ multiplex PCR, and TCRdb holds only the in-frame ones, with some missing. The sample has under 50,000 clones, 70% to 90% seen once. The material was CD4+ T cells from peripheral blood mononuclear cells, obtained before pregnancy. The receptors originated from a female donor with multiple sclerosis, enrolled in a pregnancy study.

The chain has TRBV10-3 and TRBJ1-1; 7 nucleotides line up with TRBD1. The CDR3 has 14 residues. Trimming cost V 2 bases and J 5 bases; bases outside gene matches: 5. Germline CDR1 and CDR2: ENHRY and SYGVKD. CDR3 region: CAISEKGAGTEAFF. The DNA for the CDR3 is TGTGCCATCAGTGAGAAGGGGGCCGGGACTGAAGCTTTCTTT.

The chain has TRBV7-3 and TRBJ1-3; 7 bases are a match to TRBD1. The ends lost 5 bases at V and 4 bases at J; junction bases unmatched: 5. The CDR3 is 14 amino acids. Per germline, CDR1 SGHTA and CDR2 FQGTGA. The CDR3 loop is CASSAGTAGNTIYF. CDR3 DNA sequence: TGTGCCAGCAGCGCCGGGACAGCCGGAAACACCATATATTTT.

DNA for the CDR3: TGTGCCAGCTCACAGTCCGGGAGTCGCAATCAGCCCCAGCATTTT. Its translation: CASSQSGSRNQPQHF. The chain carries TRBV18 and TRBJ1-5; the D is unclear. Germline V gene sequence: CDR1 KGHSH, CDR2 LQKENI. This CDR3 region has 15 residues. V was pared by 4 bases and J by 2 bases, with 12 bases between.

The chain carries TRBV10-3 and TRBJ2-2; no definite D call. Germline CDR1 is ENHRY and CDR2 is SYGVKD. CDR3 length: 15 residues. V was shortened by 0 bases and J by 1 base, with 6 bases between the two germline ends. DNA of the CDR3: TGTGCCATCAGTGAGTCGAACAAGAACACCGGGGAGCTGTTTTTT. Translating it yields CAISESNKNTGELFF.

This clone has a single count. The V gene is TRBV7-2, the J gene TRBJ2-1, with D uncertain. The CDR3 is made up of 14 amino acids. The V end lost 0 bases, the J end lost 4 bases, and 7 bases lay between the germline ends. CDR1 and CDR2 from the germline V gene are SGHTA and FQGNSA. CDR3 sequence reads: CASSLALLYNEQFF. For the CDR3, the DNA is TGTGCCAGCAGCTTAGCACTGTTATACAATGAGCAGTTCTTC.

This chain joins TRBV7-8 and TRBJ1-2, with D perhaps TRBD1 (5 bases). The CDR3 totals 13 residues. Germline V CDR1 and CDR2: SGHVS, FQNEAQ. The V and J ends lost 5 bases and 8 bases respectively, with 15 bases between them. The CDR3 here is CASSPRAGYGYTF. CDR3 sequence (DNA): TGTGCCAGCAGCCCCCGGGCAGGGTACGGCTACACCTTC.

CDR3 region: CASSLYAGRQAPLHF. In DNA, the CDR3 is TGTGCCAGCAGCCTCTACGCCGGGAGGCAAGCACCCCTCCACTTT. The chain uses TRBV7-3 and TRBJ1-6, with no clear D. V lost 5 bases and J lost 11, with 19 bases in between. Per germline, CDR1 SGHTA and CDR2 FQGTGA. The CDR3 covers 15 residues. Full variable domain (rest looked up from reference TRBV7-3 and TRBJ1-6): GAGVSQTPSNKVTEKGKYVELRCDPISGHTALYWYRQSLGQGPEFLIYFQGTGAADDSGLPNDRFFAVRPEGSVSTLKIQRTERGDSAVYLCASSLYAGRQAPLHFGNGTRLTVT.

The table lists this clone with a count of one. The chain links TRBV7-3 to TRBJ2-1, with TRBD2 matching over 10 bases. Losses at the gene ends were 2 bases for V and 3 bases for J; bases not matched to a gene: 1. The germline V gene has CDR1 SGHTA and CDR2 FQGTGA. The CDR3 is 15 amino acids. CDR3 DNA sequence: TGTGCCAGCAGCTTAGCTAGCGGGGGCTACAATGAGCAGTTCTTC. It specifies CASSLASGGYNEQFF.

The chain recombines TRBV6-6 with TRBJ1-1; D unresolved. This CDR3 contains 13 residues. Germline loops: CDR1 MNHNY, CDR2 SVGAGI (reference sequence). Trimming took 5 bases from V and 1 from J, leaving 8 bases between them. The CDR3 sequence is CASSKRQNTEAFF. CDR3 in DNA: TGTGCCAGCAGTAAAAGACAGAACACTGAAGCTTTCTTT.

The chain links TRBV5-1 to TRBJ2-7, with a tentative D call TRBD1 (6 bases). The CDR3 runs 15 residues. The ends were cut back, 2 bases at V and 3 bases at J, with 15 bases in the middle. The germline gives CDR1 SGHRS, CDR2 YFSETQ. DNA of the CDR3: TGCGCCAGCAGCTTTCAACAGGGAACCCACTACGAGCAGTACTTC. It yields the protein CASSFQQGTHYEQYF.

This clone was seen only once. The CDR3 DNA sequence: TGTGCCAGCAGCTTCTCTGGCTACACCTTC. It encodes CASSFSGYTF. The chain couples TRBV7-2 to TRBJ1-2, with D unclear. Looked up from germline, CDR1 is SGHTA and CDR2 is FQGNSA. CDR3 length equals 10 residues. V lost 3 bases and J lost 7, with 3 bases in between.

This sequence joins TRBV5-1 and TRBJ1-6, with D possibly being TRBD1 (6 bases). Per the germline V gene, CDR1 is SGHRS and CDR2 is YFSETQ. The CDR3 is 14 residues long. V was pared by 0 bases and J by 7 bases, with 8 bases between. The CDR3 loop reads CASSLDGTNSPLHF. The CDR3, as DNA: TGCGCCAGCAGCTTGGACGGGACAAATTCACCCCTCCACTTT. Together with reference TRBV5-1 and TRBJ1-6, the CDR3 gives the full variable domain: KAGVTQTPRYLIKTRGQQVTLSCSPISGHRSVSWYQQTPGQGLQFLFEYFSETQRNKGNFPGRFSGRQFSNSRSEMNVSTLELGDSALYLCASSLDGTNSPLHFGNGTRLTVT.

This clone was detected once. The rearrangement links TRBV29-1 to TRBJ1-1; TRBD1 matches 10 bases. This CDR3 region has 12 residues. Germline trimming cut 8 bases from V and 5 bases from J; bases unmatched to any gene: 5. Germline CDR1 and CDR2: SQVTM and ANQGSEA. The CDR3: CSTDRGGTEAFF. CDR3 nucleotide sequence: TGCAGCACGGACAGGGGGGGTACTGAAGCTTTCTTT.

V and J are TRBV5-1 and TRBJ2-7; D might be TRBD1 (6 bases). The CDR3 is 13 amino acids. The germline V gene encodes CDR1 SGHRS and CDR2 YFSETQ. Trimming shortened V by 0 bases and J by 5 bases, and 9 bases separated the two germline ends. The CDR3 sequence is CASSLDRADEQYF. CDR3 DNA: TGCGCCAGCAGCTTGGACAGGGCCGACGAGCAGTACTTC.

V gene TRBV2 combines with J gene TRBJ2-3; 8 bases are a match to TRBD2. The germline CDR1 and CDR2 sequences are SNHLY and FYNNEI. The V segment lost 4 bases and the J segment 4 bases; nucleotides outside the gene matches: 7. CDR3 length: 15 amino acids. This chain's CDR3 is CASSGGLVGADTQYF. In DNA form, the CDR3 reads TGTGCCAGCAGTGGGGGACTAGTCGGAGCAGATACGCAGTATTTT.

The rearrangement uses TRBV19 and TRBJ2-3; 9 nucleotides match TRBD2. This CDR3 comprises 17 residues. Per the germline V gene, CDR1 is LNHDA and CDR2 is SQIVND (reference sequence). Losses at the gene ends were 3 bases for V and 3 bases for J; bases not matched to a gene: 10. CDR3 region: CASSISMAGGRTDTQYF. The CDR3 DNA is TGTGCCAGTAGTATTTCTATGGCGGGGGGGCGGACAGATACGCAGTATTTT.

The chain joins TRBV30 to TRBJ1-5; 8 bases are a match to TRBD1. This CDR3 spans 15 amino acids. Germline V gene sequence: CDR1 GTSNPN, CDR2 SVGIG (reference sequence). V trimming: 1 base; J trimming: 4 bases; junction bases outside the gene matches: 6. The CDR3 region has the DNA TGTGCCTGGAGTGGAGGGGGACAGGCTAATCAGCCCCAGCATTTT. This sequence encodes CAWSGGGQANQPQHF. The whole variable domain, filled in from reference TRBV30 and TRBJ1-5, reads SQTIHQWPATLVQPVGSPLSLECTVEGTSNPNLYWYRQAAGRGLQLLFYSVGIGQISSEVPQNLSASRPQDRQFILSSKKLLLSDSGFYLCAWSGGGQANQPQHFGDGTRLSIL.

The rearrangement uses TRBV25-1 and TRBJ2-1; TRBD2 matches at 15 bases. Trimming took 6 bases from V and 10 from J; bases not matched to a gene: 7. From germline, CDR1 is MGHDK and CDR2 SYGVNS. This CDR3 has 15 amino acids. The CDR3 sequence: CASRNGLAGGGEQFF. The CDR3 DNA reads TGTGCCAGCAGAAACGGACTAGCGGGGGGGGGCGAGCAGTTCTTC.

The J gene is TRBJ1-4, the V gene TRBV5-1; D gene unclear. Trimming took off 2 bases at V and 5 bases at J, with 7 bases between the two ends. The CDR3 runs to 13 residues. Germline assignment: CDR1 SGHRS and CDR2 YFSETQ. This CDR3 is CASSLQTNEKLFF. CDR3 in DNA: TGCGCCAGCAGCTTACAGACGAATGAAAAACTGTTTTTT.

The rearrangement uses TRBV7-2 and TRBJ1-2; D may be TRBD1 (5 bases). This CDR3 is 14 amino acids long. Germline V lookup: CDR1 SGHTA, CDR2 FQGNSA. The V and J ends lost 0 bases and 5 bases respectively, with 10 bases between them. DNA for the CDR3: TGTGCCAGCAGCTTAGCGGCAGGGTTGTATGGCTACACCTTC. Amino acid sequence: CASSLAAGLYGYTF. The variable domain in full, completed from reference TRBV7-2 and TRBJ1-2, reads GAGVSQSPSNKVTEKGKDVELRCDPISGHTALYWYRQSLGQGLEFLIYFQGNSAPDKSGLPSDRFSAERTGGSVSTLTIQRTQQEDSAVYLCASSLAAGLYGYTFGSGTRLTVV.

The rearrangement links TRBV9 to TRBJ1-2; perhaps TRBD1 as D (5 bases). Germline values: CDR1 SGDLS, CDR2 YYNGEE. Trimming removed 4 bases at V and 3 bases at J, with 16 bases between. There are 15 residues in the CDR3. The CDR3 bases are TGTGCCAGCAGCCCCAAGGGGCAAGGAGACTATGGCTACACCTTC. Translated: CASSPKGQGDYGYTF.

The chain has TRBV2 and TRBJ2-1; 10 bases agree with TRBD2. Losses at the gene ends were 6 bases for V and 7 bases for J; bases not matched to a gene: 15. Germline assignment: CDR1 SNHLY and CDR2 FYNNEI. This CDR3 is built from 17 residues. The CDR3 DNA is TGTGCCAGCAGGAGAACTAGCGGGGTCCCCCTTCGAAATGAGCAGTTCTTC. Encoded protein: CASRRTSGVPLRNEQFF.

The chain uses TRBV6-4 and TRBJ2-5, with 14 bases that match TRBD2. CDR3 length equals 17 residues. J lost 0 bases, V lost 10 bases, and 10 bases had no gene match. Germline values: CDR1 MRHNA, CDR2 SNTAGT. CDR3 protein: CATYRLAGGQHQETQYF. DNA for the CDR3: TGTGCCACCTACAGACTAGCGGGGGGGCAGCACCAAGAGACCCAGTACTTC.

This sequence joins TRBV30 and TRBJ1-2; 8 nucleotides line up with TRBD1. Germline V lookup: CDR1 GTSNPN, CDR2 SVGIG (reference sequence). The V and J ends lost 4 bases and 4 bases, in that order; junction bases with no gene match: 5. The length of the CDR3 is 13 residues. CDR3 region: CAWNRDRPYGYTF. In DNA, the CDR3 is TGTGCCTGGAACCGGGACAGGCCCTATGGCTACACCTTC.

The chain has TRBV10-2 and TRBJ1-1; 9 bases line up with TRBD1. The CDR3 has 13 amino acids. Germline assignment: CDR1 WSHSY and CDR2 SAAADI. V shed 8 bases and J 4 bases; nucleotides not matched to a gene: 5. CDR3 coding DNA: TGCGCCAGCGCGGAACAGGGGGCCACTGAAGCTTTCTTT. Amino acids: CASAEQGATEAFF.

The genes are TRBV27 and TRBJ1-2; D call uncertain. The V gene lost 5 bases and the J gene lost 1 base, with 11 bases spanning the gap. The CDR3 contains 14 residues. Germline values: CDR1 MNHEY, CDR2 SMNVEV (reference sequence). CDR3 region: CASSPSWHNYGYTF. As DNA, the CDR3 is TGTGCCAGCAGTCCCTCATGGCATAACTATGGCTACACCTTC.

V is TRBV2 and J is TRBJ1-6; unclear D gene. The germline gives CDR1 SNHLY, CDR2 FYNNEI. CDR3 length equals 13 residues. V lost 10 bases to trimming and J lost 7 bases, with 14 bases between them. DNA of the CDR3: TGTGCCACCTTCCGGGAGCAAAATTCACCCCTCCACTTT. It encodes CATFREQNSPLHF.

In DNA, the CDR3 is TGTGCCATCAGTGAAACGGGACTAGCGCCGAATACGCAGTATTTT. Translating it yields CAISETGLAPNTQYF. The chain employs TRBV10-3 and TRBJ2-3, with TRBD2 matching 10 bases. With V trimmed by 3 bases and J by 7 bases, 7 bases remained unmatched. Per the germline V gene, CDR1 is ENHRY and CDR2 is SYGVKD. The CDR3 covers 15 residues.

The chain couples TRBV7-9 to TRBJ2-7; TRBD1 is a possible D gene (6 bases). The CDR3 is 14 residues long. Germline CDR1 reads SEHNR; CDR2 reads FQNEAQ (reference sequence). V gave up 5 bases and J gave up 3 bases, with 14 bases separating them. The CDR3 nucleotides read TGTGCCAGCAGCAGGGACACCGGCGACTACGAGCAGTACTTC. It is translated as CASSRDTGDYEQYF.

V usage is TRBV7-9 and J usage is TRBJ2-3, with 13 nucleotides matching TRBD2. The CDR3 is made up of 18 amino acids. CDR1 is SEHNR, CDR2 FQNEAQ, per germline (reference sequence). The J segment lost 0 bases and the V segment lost 5 bases, leaving 8 bases of the junction unmatched. The CDR3 region has the DNA TGTGCCAGCAGCCACGGGACTAGCGGGGCTCTTAGCACAGATACGCAGTATTTT. Translation gives CASSHGTSGALSTDTQYF.